The clone carrying this T cell receptor beta chain has a single count. Its antigen remains unidentified. The data are from a study of T-cell reconstitution after alpha-beta-depleted transplantation in children. Findings and limits, study-wide: Two months or so post-transplant, alpha-beta T cells reportedly derived from several hundred expanded graft clones.

Unique molecular identifiers were used in preparing the TCRbeta library. Via MiXCR, TCRdb re-called the PCR reads, giving one row per CDR3 protein. The table shows about 980,000 distinct CDR3 sequences, with 25% to 30% occurring only once. There are 14 residues in the CDR3. Trimming removed 5 bases at V and 1 base at J, with 11 bases between. Germline values: CDR1 MDHEN, CDR2 SYDVKM. The sample consisted of PBMCs, mostly from graft donor cells, taken 360 days after TCRalphabeta/CD19-depleted stem cell transplant. The TCR originated in a boy in the first two years of life who had a stem cell transplant for SCID, so the T cells may come from the graft donor. The chain employs TRBV28 and TRBJ2-5; possible D gene TRBD2, 6 bases. CDR3 DNA sequence: TGTGCCAGCAGTCTAATAGCGGTCCAAGAGACCCAGTACTTC. It encodes CASSLIAVQETQYF.